This record concerns one T cell receptor (beta chain) sequence. The antigen remains unidentified. The PCR ran on 60 Vbeta and 13 Jbeta primers. Only in-frame clones appear in the TCRdb table, and some are missing; sequencing was by immunoSEQ multiplex PCR. The sample holds about 77,000 clones, roughly 80% seen once. V was pared by 5 bases and J by 4 bases, with 9 bases between. CDR3 length: 12 residues. CDR1 and CDR2 (germline): MNHNY, SVGAGI (reference sequence). The data were taken from a study of cytomegalovirus exposure and HLA in healthy donors. Whole-study results and caveats: A link between a missense DCLRE1C variant and TCR beta V- and J-gene trimming emerged from a later analysis. Upon later analysis, HLA-associated TCR beta chains proved more clonally expanded than other, equally common chains. Productive rates of about 87% or about 30% were seen for most TCR beta V segments in an earlier analysis.

Sequenced sample: PBMCs. J is TRBJ2-7 and V is TRBV6-6; D possibly corresponds to TRBD2 (6 bases). The clonotype was recovered from a middle-aged man in good health and CMV-seronegative. CDR3 in amino acids: CASSIGLYEQYF. CDR3 nucleotides: TGTGCCAGCAGTATCGGACTATACGAGCAGTACTTC.